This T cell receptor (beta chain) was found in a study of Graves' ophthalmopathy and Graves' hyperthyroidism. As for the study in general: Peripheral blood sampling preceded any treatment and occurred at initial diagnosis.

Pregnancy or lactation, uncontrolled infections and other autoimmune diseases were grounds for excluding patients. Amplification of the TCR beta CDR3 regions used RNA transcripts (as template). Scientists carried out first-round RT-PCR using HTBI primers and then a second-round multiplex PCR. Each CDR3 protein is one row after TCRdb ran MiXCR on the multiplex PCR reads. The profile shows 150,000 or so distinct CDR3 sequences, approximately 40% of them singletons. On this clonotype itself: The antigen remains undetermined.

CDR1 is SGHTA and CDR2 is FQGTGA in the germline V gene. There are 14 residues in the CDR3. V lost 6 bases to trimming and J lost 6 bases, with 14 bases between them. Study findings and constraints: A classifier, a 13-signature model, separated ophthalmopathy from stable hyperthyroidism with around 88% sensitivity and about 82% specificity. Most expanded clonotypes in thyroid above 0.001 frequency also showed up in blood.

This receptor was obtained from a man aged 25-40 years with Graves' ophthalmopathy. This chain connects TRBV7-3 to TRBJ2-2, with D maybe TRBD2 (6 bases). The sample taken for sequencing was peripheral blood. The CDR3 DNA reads TGTGCCAGCAGGCCTCCGGGACTCTCCGGGGAGCTGTTTTTT. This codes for CASRPPGLSGELFF.